This paragraph reports one T cell receptor (beta chain). The antigen is not known. The template for TCR beta VDJ and CDR3 sequence profiling was genomic DNA. MiXCR was run by TCRdb on the reads, yielding one entry per CDR3 protein. The table lists some 82,000 distinct CDR3 sequences, around 42% of them singletons. The data belong to a study of CD8+CD57+ T cells in acquired aplastic anemia. On the study more broadly: Sorted CD4+ and CD8+ cell DNA averaged about 3 ug. General study findings and limits: Between the patient and control groups, CD8+ Simpson's diversity did not differ significantly.

Specimen: sorted CD4+, CD8+, or CD8+CD57+ T cells (not recorded which) from PBMCs. The origin of this receptor is a human donor in good health, serving as a control.

CDR3 protein: CASSSSGGTDTQYF. The CDR3 DNA sequence: TGTGCCAGCAGTTCTAGCGGTGGCACAGATACGCAGTATTTT. The V call is TRBV12-3 or TRBV12-4, the J call TRBJ2-3; 7 bases line up with TRBD2. The CDR3 has 14 amino acids. Trimming at V came to 4 bases and at J to 1 base, leaving 2 bases not matched to a gene.